The sequence of this T cell receptor (beta chain) was determined in a study of T cell responses to AZD1222 COVID-19 vaccine. Findings and limits, study-wide: None of the repertoires were sampled until the peak T cell response had passed.

Concerning this clone: Antigen specificity is unknown.

Germline-derived CDR1 and CDR2 are MDHEN and SYDVKM. The CDR3 contains 12 residues. J gave up 7 bases and V 6 bases, and 2 bases lay outside the gene matches. Sequencing used immunoSEQ multiplex PCR; TCRdb keeps in-frame clones, though not all of them. The table includes 110,000 to 150,000 clones, about 88% detected once. The starting material was peripheral blood, obtained on day 0 of AZD1222 vaccination. The TCR sequence derives from an adult in good health. V and J are TRBV28 and TRBJ1-2, with 10 bases lining up with TRBD1. CDR3 region: CASRRTGGGYTF. The CDR3 region has the DNA TGTGCCAGCAGAAGGACAGGGGGTGGCTACACCTTC.